Following are 17 T cell receptor beta chains from one sample sequenced in a study of graft-versus-host responses after intestinal transplantation. The assay was immunoSEQ multiplex PCR, and TCRdb's table has in-frame clones only and misses some. The sample yields approximately 77,000 clones, approximately 90% seen once. The sequenced sample was PBMCs, obtained 98 days after intestinal transplantation. These TCRs come from a human patient who received an intestinal transplant, so some T cells may come from the graft donor.

This chain links TRBV18 with TRBJ2-7, with D maybe TRBD2 (6 bases). Per the germline V gene, CDR1 is KGHSH and CDR2 is LQKENI. This CDR3 contains 15 residues. The V end was cut by 2 bases, the J end by 2 bases, with 13 bases between. The CDR3 DNA is TGTGCCAGCTCACCAGGGGGGAGTCTTCCCTACGAGCAGTACTTC. The encoded protein is CASSPGGSLPYEQYF.

V and J are TRBV6-1 and TRBJ2-1; no firm D call. Trimming pared 5 bases from V and 3 bases from J, leaving 14 bases between. The CDR3 extends over 15 amino acids. The germline CDR1 and CDR2 sequences are MNHNS and SASEGT. DNA of the CDR3: TGTGCCAGCAGTTTCGACATCGGCCTCTACAATGAGCAGTTCTTC. This translates into CASSFDIGLYNEQFF.

The chain combines TRBV5-4 with TRBJ2-3; TRBD2 might be the D (6 bases). V lost 2 bases and J 2 bases, leaving 9 bases between the germline ends. This CDR3 is 14 amino acids long. Germline loops: CDR1 SGHNT, CDR2 YYREEE (reference sequence). As DNA, the CDR3 is TGTGCCAGCAGCTTTAGCGGATCCACAGATACGCAGTATTTT. It yields the protein CASSFSGSTDTQYF.

The chain links TRBV30 to TRBJ2-3; possibly TRBD1 for D (6 bases). Germline V gene sequence: CDR1 GTSNPN, CDR2 SVGIG (reference sequence). This CDR3 contains 12 residues. Trimming removed 4 bases from V and 6 bases from J, with 11 bases in between. CDR3 bases: TGTGCCTGGAATAGACAGGCGGATACGCAGTATTTT. It codes for CAWNRQADTQYF.

The chain couples TRBV2 to TRBJ1-1; 9 nucleotides match TRBD1. With V trimmed by 6 bases and J by 7 bases, 6 bases remained unmatched. Germline CDR1 and CDR2: SNHLY and FYNNEI. The CDR3 loop spans 13 amino acids. In DNA form, the CDR3 reads TGTGCCAGCAGCCCGACAGGGGGAGTTGAAGCTTTCTTT. This sequence encodes CASSPTGGVEAFF.

V and J are TRBV5-1 and TRBJ2-3; 10 bases are a match to TRBD2. After removal of 0 bases from V and 2 bases from J, the junction contained 6 bases not matched to a gene. CDR1 and CDR2 (germline): SGHRS, YFSETQ. CDR3 length: 17 amino acids. The CDR3 DNA is TGCGCCAGCAGCTTGGCCGAAGCGGGAGGGCTCACAGATACGCAGTATTTT. It encodes CASSLAEAGGLTDTQYF.

The genes are TRBV5-4 and TRBJ2-1, with D possibly being TRBD1 or TRBD2 (5 bases each). Trimming removed 6 bases from V and 8 bases from J, with 12 bases in between. Germline values: CDR1 SGHNT, CDR2 YYREEE (reference sequence). CDR3 size: 12 residues. CDR3: CASTVGGYEQFF. The DNA for the CDR3 is TGTGCCAGCACCGTTGGGGGTTATGAGCAGTTCTTC.

V usage is TRBV6-1 and J usage is TRBJ2-6; D is ambiguous. The CDR3 spans 15 residues. Germline V CDR1 and CDR2: MNHNS, SASEGT. The V gene lost 8 bases and the J gene lost 2 bases, with 13 bases spanning the gap. The CDR3 region has the DNA TGTGCCAGCGACGCCGGAACCACTGGGGCCAACGTCCTGACTTTC. Its protein product is CASDAGTTGANVLTF.

This clone has more than one count but fewer than ten. The genes are TRBV6-6 and TRBJ2-7; D remains ambiguous. The V end was cut by 2 bases, the J end by 2 bases, with 7 bases between. Germline V gene sequence: CDR1 MNHNY, CDR2 SVGAGI (reference sequence). CDR3 length equals 13 residues. Here the CDR3 reads CASSYRFTYEQYF. CDR3 nucleotide sequence: TGTGCCAGCAGTTACAGGTTCACCTACGAGCAGTACTTC.

The chain employs TRBV5-5 and TRBJ2-2, with D possibly being TRBD1 (7 bases). The CDR3 is made up of 14 amino acids. CDR1 and CDR2 from the germline V gene are SGHKS and YYEKEE (reference sequence). The V end lost 0 bases, the J end lost 7 bases, and 10 bases lay between the germline ends. The CDR3 coding sequence is TGTGCCAGCAGCTTGGTGCAGGGGGGCGGGGAGCTGTTTTTT. Its protein is CASSLVQGGGELFF. The full variable domain, in which reference TRBV5-5 and TRBJ2-2 provide the parts outside the CDR3, is DAGVTQSPTHLIKTRGQQVTLRCSPISGHKSVSWYQQVLGQGPQFIFQYYEKEERGRGNFPDRFSARQFPNYSSELNVNALLLGDSALYLCASSLVQGGGELFFGEGSRLTVL.

The gene calls are TRBV6-6 and TRBJ2-3, with TRBD2 matching over 10 bases. Germline-derived CDR1 and CDR2 are MNHNY and SVGAGI (reference sequence). The CDR3 is 16 residues long. The V gene end was trimmed by 10 bases and the J gene end by 6 bases; junction bases not matched to a gene: 16. The CDR3 region has the DNA TGTGCCACCTGCGAGCGGGAGGGATGGGATGAGGATACGCAGTATTTT. Its translation is CATCEREGWDEDTQYF.

The chain has TRBV7-8 and TRBJ1-5; D unresolved. CDR1 is SGHVS and CDR2 is FQNEAQ in the germline V gene. V shed 2 bases and J shed 2 bases, with 10 bases lying between them. The CDR3 loop spans 15 amino acids. CDR3 in DNA: TGTGCCAGCAGCTTATCGGCAGGAGGCAATCAGCCCCAGCATTTT. Protein sequence: CASSLSAGGNQPQHF.

The CDR3 DNA is TGTGCCAGCAGTTTCCCCAATAACGTGGCGGGGCGCACAGATACGCAGTATTTT. Amino acid sequence: CASSFPNNVAGRTDTQYF. The chain combines TRBV28 with TRBJ2-3; TRBD2 is a possible D gene (6 bases). CDR3 length: 18 residues. Germline assignment: CDR1 MDHEN and CDR2 SYDVKM. Between the trimmed V and J ends, which lost 3 bases and 1 base, there was a span of 20 bases.

This chain joins TRBV10-3 and TRBJ1-5, with a weak D call TRBD1 (5 bases). The CDR3 covers 14 residues. The V gene's germline CDR1 is ENHRY and CDR2 SYGVKD. Between the trimmed V and J ends, which lost 2 bases and 3 bases, there was a span of 8 bases. CDR3 coding DNA: TGTGCCATCAGTGAGGTAGGGGACAATCAGCCCCAGCATTTT. Protein sequence: CAISEVGDNQPQHF.

The V and J genes are TRBV7-8 and TRBJ2-3; TRBD2 might be the D (6 bases). This CDR3 contains 17 residues. Germline loops: CDR1 SGHVS, CDR2 FQNEAQ. Trimming took 5 bases from V and 0 from J, leaving 18 bases between them. The CDR3, as DNA: TGTGCCAGCAGCCCACTCGGGGGTGTCTCTAGCACAGATACGCAGTATTTT. Translated: CASSPLGGVSSTDTQYF.

V and J are TRBV28 and TRBJ1-3, with D tentatively TRBD1 (6 bases). The germline CDR1 and CDR2 sequences are MDHEN and SYDVKM. The CDR3 runs 14 residues. Between the trimmed V and J ends, which lost 3 bases and 2 bases, there was a span of 8 bases. This chain's CDR3 is CASSLTGPGNTIYF. In DNA, the CDR3 is TGTGCCAGCAGTTTGACAGGCCCTGGAAACACCATATATTTT.

The rearrangement uses TRBV6-1 and TRBJ1-2, with 9 bases matching TRBD1. CDR1 is MNHNS and CDR2 is SASEGT in the germline V gene. Unmatched junction bases numbered 10, after V lost 4 bases and J lost 4 bases. The CDR3 covers 16 residues. This CDR3 reads CASSGSPGQGGYGYTF. Written as DNA, the CDR3 is TGTGCCAGCAGTGGATCACCGGGACAGGGAGGCTATGGCTACACCTTC.